This TCR beta chain was recorded in a study of T cell responses to AZD1222 COVID-19 vaccine (dated by TCRdb to about 2021). Context from the whole study: A total of about 240 trial participants underwent TCR sequencing, of whom around 200 received two doses of AZD1222 and about 26 received two doses of the MenACWY control vaccine. Trial participants were enrolled into age subgroups of 18-55, 56-69 and 70-plus years, which contained approximately 150, 30 and 60 TCR-sequenced participants, respectively.

The CDR3 regions of human TCRbeta chains were analyzed by immunosequencing. On the study's bioinformatics: TCRs in the repertoires were compared against a reference library of SARS-CoV-2-specific TCRs that had been generated with the MIRA antigen-specificity platform. Breadth was defined as the fraction of unique TCRs that were SARS-CoV-2-associated. Depth was defined as the fraction of total T cells that were SARS-CoV-2-associated. Using the MIRA data, every spike-specific TCR was mapped to the spike region that the TCR reacted to and assigned to either a CD4 or a CD8 class. Log10-transformed breadth and depth values were compared by one-way ANOVA with Sidak's multiple comparisons tests. TCRdb re-hosts the immuneACCESS table, in-frame sequences only. Its copies lack some clones; in the studies checked, an unresolved V gene accounts for under half of them, and the cause for the rest is not known. D and trimming come from the DNA, and the V and J calls and clone size come from that table. Within this sample are about 90,000 clones, with roughly 85% of them counted one time only. The ten most abundant clones make up 4.5% to 5% of the sample.

This clone has only one observation. The antigen it binds to is not known. Base qualities are missing; no much larger clone stands one base away. CDR3 length: 14 amino acids, cysteine to phenylalanine. Here the CDR3 DNA is all that survives: 42 bases in frame from base 1. After removal of 3 bases from V and 8 bases from J, the junction retains 5 bases not matched to a gene. CDR1 and CDR2 are read off the germline V gene (reference sequence) as MNHNY and SVGAGI. What the study reported, not specific to this receptor: Most participants were white British and females outnumbered males, and the authors suggested that clonal diversity may have been underestimated. A significant rise in spike-specific TCR breadth and depth was observed after two AZD1222 doses relative to day 0 and relative to MenACWY recipients. The 56-69-year group was small, and its depth increase did not reach significance, likely because of low power. Reportedly, close to half of the unique spike-specific TCRs recognized epitopes lying outside the regions that are mutated in the B.1.351 and B.1.1.7 variants. Because no day 14 peak-response samples were available, the repertoires could be characterized only after the peak T cell response. Conclusions about previously exposed vaccinees are limited, since just five to seven AZD1222 recipients were seropositive for SARS-CoV-2 at baseline. CD4 TCRs associated with the vaccine covered the entire spike protein, and the dominant responses were in regions 160-218 and 743-854.

The sample's time point label is to be understood as: about 28 days (+/-7) after the second vaccine dose. Because spike-specific TCR depth and breadth did not differ between the two schedules, AZD1222 recipients who got a second dose at roughly 4 weeks were pooled with those who got a second dose at roughly 12 weeks. Vaccinee samples came from UK trials COV001 and COV002, including a single-blind randomized controlled phase 2/3 trial of AZD1222 (ChAdOx1 nCoV-19) in healthy adults. For TCRbeta chain sequencing, PBMC samples were collected from trial participants at day 0 and at day 28 after the second dose.

This sequence uses TRBV6-6 and TRBJ1-4, and 8 junctional nucleotides match TRBD1. Sequenced here: peripheral blood, sampled 28 days after the second AZD1222 dose. The receptor was derived from an adult who received the AZD1222 COVID-19 vaccine. The CDR3 reads as follows: CASSYGQGGEKLFF. The nucleotide sequence is TGTGCCAGCAGTTATGGACAGGGTGGAGAAAAACTGTTTTTT.